A selection of T cell receptor beta chains follows, all from one sample in a study of blood T cell repertoires in COVID-19. Clones were sequenced by immunoSEQ multiplex PCR, and TCRdb holds only the in-frame ones, with some missing. The profile shows more than 85,000 clones, roughly 87% of them singletons. The specimen was peripheral blood. Receptors originate from a man aged 50 or older with active COVID-19. Both conserved end residues are part of each CDR3. A D gene is named only where the DNA matches it firmly. Not all rows give a size; the values are once, few, many and, for expanded clones, a class.

>TRBV3-1/TRBV3-2|TRBD1|TRBJ1-6|NA
CASSQTGVYSPLHF
TGTGCCAGCAGCCAAACAGGGGTGTATTCACCCCTCCACTTT
>TRBV5-1|TRBD2|TRBJ2-7|few
CASSLRTSGNEQYF
TGCGCCAGCAGCTTACGGACTAGCGGTAACGAGCAGTACTTC
>TRBV27|TRBD2|TRBJ2-1|NA
CASRVAGAYNEQFF
TGTGCCAGCAGGGTAGCGGGGGCCTACAATGAGCAGTTCTTC
>TRBV7-2|TRBD2|TRBJ2-7|NA
CASSHAGTMDRYF
TGTGCCAGCAGCCACGCCGGGACTATGGATCGGTACTTC
>TRBV10-1|NA|TRBJ1-1|NA
CASRDTGRQGTEAFF
TGCGCCAGCAGGGATACAGGGCGCCAGGGCACTGAAGCTTTCTTT
>TRBV10-1|NA|TRBJ1-1|NA
CATHSTDALRMNTEAFF
TGCGCCACCCACTCGACAGACGCGCTTAGGATGAACACTGAAGCTTTCTTT
>TRBV18|TRBD2|TRBJ2-3|NA
CASSHGGAGRNTQYF
TGTGCCAGCTCACACGGGGGGGCCGGACGAAATACGCAGTATTTT
>TRBV5-6|NA|TRBJ2-5|NA
CASSLSGRETQYF
TGTGCCAGCAGCTTGTCAGGGCGGGAGACCCAGTACTTC
>TRBV5-8|TRBD1|TRBJ1-1|NA
CASSPRQGATEAFF
TGTGCCAGCAGCCCTAGACAGGGAGCCACTGAAGCTTTCTTT
>TRBV7-2|NA|TRBJ2-7|NA
CASSPDSSYEQYF
TGTGCCAGCAGCCCGGACAGTTCCTACGAGCAGTACTTC
>TRBV19|NA|TRBJ2-2|NA
CASIGGNTGELFF
TGTGCCAGTATCGGGGGGAACACCGGGGAGCTGTTTTTT
>TRBV18|NA|TRBJ2-2|NA
CASSPGRTSATGELFF
TGTGCCAGCTCACCTGGGAGGACAAGTGCAACCGGGGAGCTGTTTTTT
>TRBV7-9|NA|TRBJ1-2|NA
CASSRDRHDTNYGYTF
TGTGCCAGCAGCCGTGATCGACACGATACGAACTATGGCTACACCTTC
>TRBV6-5|TRBD1|TRBJ1-2|NA
CATHPWQGDGYTF
TGTGCCACCCACCCGTGGCAGGGGGATGGCTACACCTTC
>TRBV7-2|NA|TRBJ1-3|NA
CASSIIDSSGNTIYF
TGTGCCAGCAGCATAATAGACAGCTCTGGAAACACCATATATTTT
>TRBV11-2|NA|TRBJ2-3|few
CASRIGARTDTQYF
TGTGCCAGCAGGATTGGGGCCCGCACAGATACGCAGTATTTT
>TRBV5-4|NA|TRBJ2-5|NA
CASSWGSEQETQYF
TGTGCCAGCAGCTGGGGCAGCGAACAAGAGACCCAGTACTTC
>TRBV4-3|TRBD2|TRBJ2-1|NA
CASSQVLTSGGDYNEQFF
TGCGCCAGCAGCCAAGTCCTGACTAGCGGGGGGGATTACAATGAGCAGTTCTTC
>TRBV7-8|TRBD1|TRBJ1-2|NA
CASSFPGQGGYTF
TGTGCCAGCAGCTTCCCGGGACAGGGAGGCTACACCTTC
>TRBV24-1|TRBD2|TRBJ2-5|NA
CATSQGISGGQETQYF
TGTGCCACCAGTCAGGGGATTAGCGGGGGACAAGAGACCCAGTACTTC
>TRBV2|NA|TRBJ1-3|once
CASSELGDSGNTIYF
TGTGCCAGCAGTGAACTAGGAGACTCTGGAAACACCATATATTTT
>TRBV18|NA|TRBJ1-6|once
CASSPSTDSPLHF
TGTGCCAGCTCACCATCCACGGATTCACCCCTCCACTTT
>TRBV7-3|NA|TRBJ2-3|NA
CASSSGGDTQYF
TGTGCCAGCAGCTCCGGGGGAGATACGCAGTATTTT
>TRBV6-1|NA|TRBJ2-7|NA
CASSEDRGGEQYF
TGTGCCAGCAGTGAGGATAGGGGAGGAGAGCAGTACTTC
>TRBV5-4|NA|TRBJ1-2|NA
CASSSISLNYGYTF
TGTGCCAGCAGCTCCATTAGTTTGAACTATGGCTACACCTTC
>TRBV5-1|TRBD1|TRBJ2-7|NA
CASSFGQGINEQYF
TGCGCCAGCAGCTTTGGACAGGGGATAAACGAGCAGTACTTC
>TRBV7-2|TRBD2|TRBJ2-1|NA
CASSLQGLAALNEQFF
TGTGCCAGCAGCTTGCAGGGACTAGCGGCCCTAAATGAGCAGTTCTTC
>TRBV25-1|NA|TRBJ2-7|NA
CASSEGAGYEQYF
TGTGCCAGCAGTGAGGGGGCTGGTTACGAGCAGTACTTC
>TRBV4-1|NA|TRBJ2-2|NA
CASSQVGRAAGELFF
TGCGCCAGCAGCCAAGTTGGCAGGGCAGCCGGGGAGCTGTTTTTT
>TRBV28|NA|TRBJ1-1|NA
CASVRRAEAFF
TGTGCCAGCGTTCGGAGGGCTGAAGCTTTCTTT
>TRBV6-5|NA|TRBJ1-5|NA
CASSYPRQASNQPQHF
TGTGCCAGCAGTTACCCACGACAGGCTAGCAATCAGCCCCAGCATTTT
>TRBV6-6|NA|TRBJ1-2|NA
CASSPSPDSYYGYTF
TGTGCCAGCAGTCCTAGCCCGGACAGCTACTATGGCTACACCTTC
>TRBV5-1|TRBD1|TRBJ1-4|NA
CASSPTGLGEKLFF
TGCGCCAGCAGCCCGACAGGGCTTGGGGAAAAACTGTTTTTT
>TRBV2|TRBD1|TRBJ1-2|NA
CASSEDRGRYGYTF
TGTGCCAGCAGTGAGGACAGGGGCCGCTATGGCTACACCTTC
>TRBV12-5|NA|TRBJ1-5|few
CASGLSRQHQPQHF
TGTGCTAGTGGTTTGAGTCGACAACATCAGCCCCAGCATTTT
>TRBV7-9|NA|TRBJ1-1|NA
CASSLATGLNTEAFF
TGTGCCAGCAGCTTAGCTACGGGATTGAACACTGAAGCTTTCTTT
>TRBV3-1/TRBV3-2|NA|TRBJ2-1|NA
CASSLGGGLSEQFF
TGTGCCAGCAGCCTAGGAGGAGGGTTGAGTGAGCAGTTCTTC
>TRBV3-1/TRBV3-2|NA|TRBJ2-1|NA
CASSPLGGLTYNEQFF
TGTGCCAGCAGCCCCCTGGGTGGACTAACTTACAATGAGCAGTTCTTC
>TRBV2|NA|TRBJ1-5|NA
CASTRQNNQPQHF
TGTGCCAGCACAAGACAGAACAATCAGCCCCAGCATTTT
>TRBV3-1/TRBV3-2|NA|TRBJ2-5|few
CASSQPGIETQYF
TGTGCCAGCAGCCAACCAGGGATAGAGACCCAGTACTTC
>TRBV6-5|TRBD2|TRBJ2-1|NA
CASSYGGGANEQFF
TGTGCCAGCAGTTACGGCGGGGGGGCGAATGAGCAGTTCTTC
>TRBV5-4|NA|TRBJ2-2|medium-sized
CASGGDTGELFF
TGTGCCAGCGGAGGGGACACCGGGGAGCTGTTTTTT
>TRBV6-6|NA|TRBJ2-7|NA
CASSYLGSGVGGEQYF
TGTGCCAGCAGTTACCTGGGTTCAGGGGTCGGCGGGGAGCAGTACTTC
>TRBV2|NA|TRBJ1-2|NA
CASRSVQVSLIGYTF
TGTGCCAGCAGATCGGTACAGGTCAGCCTTATCGGCTACACCTTC
>TRBV6-5|NA|TRBJ1-1|NA
CASRRESYTEAFF
TGTGCCAGCAGACGGGAGAGTTACACTGAAGCTTTCTTT
>TRBV5-4|NA|TRBJ2-1|few
CASSLGGSYNEQFF
TGTGCCAGCAGCTTGGGTGGCAGCTACAATGAGCAGTTCTTC
>TRBV5-1|NA|TRBJ2-2|NA
CASSLRATGGFANTGELFF
TGCGCCAGCAGCTTGAGGGCTACTGGGGGGTTCGCGAACACCGGGGAGCTGTTTTTT
>TRBV6-5|TRBD2|TRBJ2-2|NA
CASSYSSRGGTGELFF
TGTGCCAGCAGTTACTCGAGTCGGGGGGGCACCGGGGAGCTGTTTTTT
>TRBV5-5|TRBD1|TRBJ1-5|NA
CASSREMAGGQPQHF
TGTGCCAGCAGCCGGGAGATGGCAGGGGGTCAGCCCCAGCATTTT
>TRBV10-3|NA|TRBJ2-5|NA
CAISADGAGETQYF
TGTGCCATCAGTGCCGATGGGGCCGGGGAGACCCAGTACTTC
>TRBV9|TRBD1|TRBJ2-7|once
CASSAGQGAGEQYF
TGTGCCAGCAGCGCGGGACAGGGGGCGGGGGAGCAGTACTTC
>TRBV4-1|NA|TRBJ1-1|once
CASSQTSLGAFNTEAFF
TGCGCCAGCAGCCAAACCAGCCTAGGGGCTTTTAACACTGAAGCTTTCTTT
>TRBV6-2/TRBV6-3|NA|TRBJ1-1|NA
CASSYPGRGNTEAFF
TGTGCCAGCAGTTACCCTGGACGGGGGAACACTGAAGCTTTCTTT